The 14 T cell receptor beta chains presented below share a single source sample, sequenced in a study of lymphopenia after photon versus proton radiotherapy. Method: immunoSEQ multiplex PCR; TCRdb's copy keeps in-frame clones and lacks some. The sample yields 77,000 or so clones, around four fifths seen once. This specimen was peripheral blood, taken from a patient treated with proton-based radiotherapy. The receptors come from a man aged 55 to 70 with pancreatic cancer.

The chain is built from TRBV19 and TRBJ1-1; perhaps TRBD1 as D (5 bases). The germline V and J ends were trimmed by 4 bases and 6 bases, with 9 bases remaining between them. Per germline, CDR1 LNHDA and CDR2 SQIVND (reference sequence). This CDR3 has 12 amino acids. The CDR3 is CASSTQGPEAFF. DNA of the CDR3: TGTGCCAGTAGTACGCAGGGACCTGAAGCTTTCTTT.

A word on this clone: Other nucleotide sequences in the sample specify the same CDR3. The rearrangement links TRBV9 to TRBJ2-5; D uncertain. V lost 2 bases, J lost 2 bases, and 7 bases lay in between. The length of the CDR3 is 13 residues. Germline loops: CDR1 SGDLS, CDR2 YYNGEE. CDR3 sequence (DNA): TGTGCCAGCAGCGTTGACACACAAGAGACCCAGTACTTC. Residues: CASSVDTQETQYF.

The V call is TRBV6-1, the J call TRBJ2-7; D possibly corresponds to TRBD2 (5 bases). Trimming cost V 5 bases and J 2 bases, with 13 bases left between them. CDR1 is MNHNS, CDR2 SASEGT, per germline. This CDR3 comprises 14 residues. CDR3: CASSREQGPYEQYF. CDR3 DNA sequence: TGTGCCAGCAGTAGGGAGCAAGGTCCCTACGAGCAGTACTTC.

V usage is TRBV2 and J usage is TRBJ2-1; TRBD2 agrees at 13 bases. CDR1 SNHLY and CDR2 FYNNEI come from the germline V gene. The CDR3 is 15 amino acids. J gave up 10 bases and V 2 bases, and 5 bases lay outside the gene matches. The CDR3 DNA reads TGTGCCAGCAGTGAATCAGGACTAGCGGGGGAGGAGCAGTTCTTC. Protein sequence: CASSESGLAGEEQFF.

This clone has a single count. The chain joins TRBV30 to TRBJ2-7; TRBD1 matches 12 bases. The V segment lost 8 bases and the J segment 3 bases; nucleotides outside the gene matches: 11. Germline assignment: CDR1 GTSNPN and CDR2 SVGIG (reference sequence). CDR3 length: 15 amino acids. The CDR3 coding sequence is TGTGCCCAAACAGCCGGGACAGGGGGCATCTACGAGCAGTACTTC. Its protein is CAQTAGTGGIYEQYF.

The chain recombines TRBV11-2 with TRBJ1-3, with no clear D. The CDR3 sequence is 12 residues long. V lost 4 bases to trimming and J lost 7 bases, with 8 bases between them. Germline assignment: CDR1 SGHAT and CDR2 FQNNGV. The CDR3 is CASSSEFNTIYF. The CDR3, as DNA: TGTGCCAGCAGCTCGGAGTTTAACACCATATATTTT. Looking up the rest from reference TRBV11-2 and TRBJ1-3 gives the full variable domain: EAGVAQSPRYKIIEKRQSVAFWCNPISGHATLYWYQQILGQGPKLLIQFQNNGVVDDSQLPKDRFSAERLKGVDSTLKIQPAKLEDSAVYLCASSSEFNTIYFGEGSWLTVV.

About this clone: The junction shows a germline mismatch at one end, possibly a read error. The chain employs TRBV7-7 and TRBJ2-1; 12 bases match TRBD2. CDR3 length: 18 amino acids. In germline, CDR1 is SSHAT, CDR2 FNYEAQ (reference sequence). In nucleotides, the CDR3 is TGTGCTAGCAGCTTACTACCCCCGACTAGCGGGAGAACAAATGAGCAGTTCTTC. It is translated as CASSLLPPTSGRTNEQFF.

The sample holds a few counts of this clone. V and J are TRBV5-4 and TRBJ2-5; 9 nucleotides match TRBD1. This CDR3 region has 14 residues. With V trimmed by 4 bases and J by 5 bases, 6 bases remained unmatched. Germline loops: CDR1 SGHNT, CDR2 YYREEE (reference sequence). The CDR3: CASSPGQGRETQYF. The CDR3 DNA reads TGTGCCAGCAGCCCGGGACAGGGCCGCGAGACCCAGTACTTC.

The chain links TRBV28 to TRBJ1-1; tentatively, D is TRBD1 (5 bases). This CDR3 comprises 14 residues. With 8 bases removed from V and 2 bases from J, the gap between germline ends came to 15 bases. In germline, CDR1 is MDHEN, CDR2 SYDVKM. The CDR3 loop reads CASQSPGPNTEAFF. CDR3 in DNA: TGTGCCAGCCAATCCCCGGGGCCTAACACTGAAGCTTTCTTT.

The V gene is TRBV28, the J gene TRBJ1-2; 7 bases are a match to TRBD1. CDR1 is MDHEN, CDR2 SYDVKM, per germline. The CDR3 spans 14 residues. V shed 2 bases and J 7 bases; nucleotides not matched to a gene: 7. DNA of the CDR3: TGTGCCAGCAGTTTAGGGACAGCGCGTTTTGGCTACACCTTC. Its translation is CASSLGTARFGYTF.

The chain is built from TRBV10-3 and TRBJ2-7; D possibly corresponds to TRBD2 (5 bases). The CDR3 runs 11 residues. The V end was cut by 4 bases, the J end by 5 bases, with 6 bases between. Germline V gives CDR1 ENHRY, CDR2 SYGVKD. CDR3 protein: CAISVGNEQYF. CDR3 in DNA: TGTGCCATCAGTGTCGGGAACGAGCAGTACTTC.

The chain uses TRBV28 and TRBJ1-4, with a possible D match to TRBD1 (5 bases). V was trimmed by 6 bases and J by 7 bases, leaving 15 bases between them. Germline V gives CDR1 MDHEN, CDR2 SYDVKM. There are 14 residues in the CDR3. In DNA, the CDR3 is TGTGCCAGCAGATCCGTGCGGGGGGGTGAAAAACTGTTTTTT. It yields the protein CASRSVRGGEKLFF.

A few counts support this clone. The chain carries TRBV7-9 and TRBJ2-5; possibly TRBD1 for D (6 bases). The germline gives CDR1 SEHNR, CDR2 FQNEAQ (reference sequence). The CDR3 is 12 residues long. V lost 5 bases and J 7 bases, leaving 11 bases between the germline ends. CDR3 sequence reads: CASSAGETTQYF. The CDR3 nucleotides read TGTGCCAGCAGCGCAGGGGAGACGACCCAGTACTTC.

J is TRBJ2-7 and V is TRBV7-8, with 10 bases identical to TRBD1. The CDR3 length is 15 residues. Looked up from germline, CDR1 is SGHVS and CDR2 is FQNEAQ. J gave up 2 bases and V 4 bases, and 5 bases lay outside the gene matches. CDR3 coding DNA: TGTGCCAGCAGCTGGGGACAGGGGTCGGCCTACGAGCAGTACTTC. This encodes CASSWGQGSAYEQYF.